This TCR beta chain was sequenced during a study of T cells in Graves' hyperthyroidism and ophthalmopathy. Overall study: At the time of initial diagnosis and before any treatment, peripheral blood was collected. The study, taken as a whole, reports: Stable hyperthyroidism was told apart from ophthalmopathy by a model built on 13 V-J features.

TCR beta CDR3 regions were amplified from RNA. HTBI primers were the set used in a first-round RT-PCR of the TCR CDR3. Each CDR3 protein is one row after TCRdb ran MiXCR on the multiplex PCR reads. The sample has about 510,000 distinct CDR3 sequences; 14% are singletons. In germline, CDR1 is SQVTM, CDR2 ANQGSEA. This CDR3 has 12 amino acids. V lost 7 bases and J lost 5; bases outside the gene matches: 7. This clonotype was picked up many times. No antigen is known for it. The gene calls are TRBV29-1 and TRBJ1-1, with 7 bases identical to TRBD1. The source material was blood. The clonotype was recovered from a woman between 35 and 50 years old with Graves' hyperthyroidism. The CDR3 loop reads CSARTGGTEAFF. CDR3 bases: TGCAGCGCTAGGACAGGAGGGACTGAAGCTTTCTTT.